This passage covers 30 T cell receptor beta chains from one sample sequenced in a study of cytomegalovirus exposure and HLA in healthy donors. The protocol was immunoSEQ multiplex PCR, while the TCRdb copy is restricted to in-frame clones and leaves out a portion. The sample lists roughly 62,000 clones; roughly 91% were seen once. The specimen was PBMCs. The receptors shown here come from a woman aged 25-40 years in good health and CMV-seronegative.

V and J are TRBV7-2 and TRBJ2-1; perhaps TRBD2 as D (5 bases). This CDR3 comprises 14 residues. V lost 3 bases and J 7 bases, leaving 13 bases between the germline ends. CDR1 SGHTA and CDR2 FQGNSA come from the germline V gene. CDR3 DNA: TGTGCCAGCAGCTTGTCCCCGCGGAGGAATGAGCAGTTCTTC. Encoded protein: CASSLSPRRNEQFF.

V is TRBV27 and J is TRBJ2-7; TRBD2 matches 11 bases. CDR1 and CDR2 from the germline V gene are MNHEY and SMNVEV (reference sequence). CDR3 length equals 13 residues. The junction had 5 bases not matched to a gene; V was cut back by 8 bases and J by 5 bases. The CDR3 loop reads CASRLAGGDEQYF. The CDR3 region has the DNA TGTGCCAGCCGCCTAGCGGGAGGTGACGAGCAGTACTTC.

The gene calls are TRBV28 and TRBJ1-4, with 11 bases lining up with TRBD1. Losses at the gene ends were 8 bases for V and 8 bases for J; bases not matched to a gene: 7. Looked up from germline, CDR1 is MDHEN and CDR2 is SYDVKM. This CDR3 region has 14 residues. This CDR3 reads CASLPGQGGEKLFF. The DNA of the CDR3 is TGTGCCAGCCTACCGGGACAGGGGGGGGAAAAACTGTTTTTT.

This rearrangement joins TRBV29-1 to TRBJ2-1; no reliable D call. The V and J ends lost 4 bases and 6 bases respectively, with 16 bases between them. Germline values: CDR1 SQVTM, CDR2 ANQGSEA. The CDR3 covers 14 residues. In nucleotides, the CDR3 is TGCAGCGTTGGTAGGAGCCTCCAATTCAATGAGCAGTTCTTC. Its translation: CSVGRSLQFNEQFF.

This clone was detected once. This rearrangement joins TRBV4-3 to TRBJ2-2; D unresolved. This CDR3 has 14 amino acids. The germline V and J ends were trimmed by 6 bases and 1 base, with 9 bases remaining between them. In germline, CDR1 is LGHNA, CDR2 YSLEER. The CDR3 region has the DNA TGCGCCAGCAGTAGAACCCGGAACACCGGGGAGCTGTTTTTT. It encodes CASSRTRNTGELFF.

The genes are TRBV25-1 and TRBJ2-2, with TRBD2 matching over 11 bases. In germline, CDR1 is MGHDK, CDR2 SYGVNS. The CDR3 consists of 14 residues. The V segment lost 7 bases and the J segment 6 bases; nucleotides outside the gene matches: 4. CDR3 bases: TGTGCCAGCATAGATAGCGGGAGGGCCGGGGAGCTGTTTTTT. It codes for CASIDSGRAGELFF.

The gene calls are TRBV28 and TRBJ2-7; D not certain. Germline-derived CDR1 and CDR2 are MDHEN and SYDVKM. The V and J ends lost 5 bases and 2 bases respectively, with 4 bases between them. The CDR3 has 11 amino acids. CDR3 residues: CASSQTYEQYF. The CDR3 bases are TGTGCCAGCAGTCAAACCTACGAGCAGTACTTC.

The CDR3 region has the DNA TGTGCCTGGAGCCCCCCCCTAGCGATAAGTGGAGATACGCAGTATTTT. Its protein is CAWSPPLAISGDTQYF. The V and J genes are TRBV30 and TRBJ2-3; a possible D gene is TRBD2 (6 bases). Germline CDR1 and CDR2: GTSNPN and SVGIG (reference sequence). Trimming shortened V by 3 bases and J by 5 bases, and 21 bases separated the two germline ends. This CDR3 is built from 16 residues.

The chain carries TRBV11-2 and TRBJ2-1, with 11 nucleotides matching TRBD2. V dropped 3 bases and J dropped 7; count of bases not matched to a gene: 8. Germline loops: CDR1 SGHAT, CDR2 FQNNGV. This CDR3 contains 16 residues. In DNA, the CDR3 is TGTGCCAGCAGCTTTGTCTCAACTAGCGGGAGTAATGAGCAGTTCTTC. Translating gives CASSFVSTSGSNEQFF.

This chain's CDR3 is CASSRTITDTQYF. The CDR3 nucleotides are TGTGCCAGCTCCCGGACTATTACAGATACGCAGTATTTT. The chain combines TRBV25-1 with TRBJ2-3; tentatively, D is TRBD2 (6 bases). This CDR3 is 13 amino acids long. From germline, CDR1 is MGHDK and CDR2 SYGVNS. V was trimmed by 8 bases and J by 3 bases, leaving 12 bases between them. Full variable domain (outside the CDR3, taken from reference TRBV25-1 and TRBJ2-3): EADIYQTPRYLVIGTGKKITLECSQTMGHDKMYWYQQDPGMELHLIHYSYGVNSTEKGDLSSESTVSRIRTEHFPLTLESARPSHTSQYLCASSRTITDTQYFGPGTRLTVL.

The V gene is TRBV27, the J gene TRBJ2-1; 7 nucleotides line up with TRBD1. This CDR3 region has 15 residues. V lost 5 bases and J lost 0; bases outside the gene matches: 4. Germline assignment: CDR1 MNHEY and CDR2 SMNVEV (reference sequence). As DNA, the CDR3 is TGTGCCAGCAGTCCCGGGACAGTCTCCTACAATGAGCAGTTCTTC. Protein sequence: CASSPGTVSYNEQFF.

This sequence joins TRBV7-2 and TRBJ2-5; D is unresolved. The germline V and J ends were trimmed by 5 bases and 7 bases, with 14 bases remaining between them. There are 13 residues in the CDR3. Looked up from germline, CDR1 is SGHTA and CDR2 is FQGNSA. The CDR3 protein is CASSPLPSGTQYF. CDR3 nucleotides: TGTGCCAGCAGCCCCCTGCCGTCCGGGACCCAGTACTTC.

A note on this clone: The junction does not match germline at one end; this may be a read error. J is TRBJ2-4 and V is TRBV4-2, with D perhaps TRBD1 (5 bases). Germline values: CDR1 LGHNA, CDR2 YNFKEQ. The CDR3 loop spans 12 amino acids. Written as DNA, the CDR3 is TGTGCCAGCAGCCAGCAGGGTGGGGCAGTAAACTTC. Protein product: CASSQQGGAVNF.

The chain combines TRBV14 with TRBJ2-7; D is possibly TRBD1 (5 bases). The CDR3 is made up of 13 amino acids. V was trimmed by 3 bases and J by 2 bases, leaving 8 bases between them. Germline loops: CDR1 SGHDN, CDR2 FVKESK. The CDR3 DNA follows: TGTGCCAGCAGCCACAGGGAAACCTACGAGCAGTACTTC. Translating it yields CASSHRETYEQYF.

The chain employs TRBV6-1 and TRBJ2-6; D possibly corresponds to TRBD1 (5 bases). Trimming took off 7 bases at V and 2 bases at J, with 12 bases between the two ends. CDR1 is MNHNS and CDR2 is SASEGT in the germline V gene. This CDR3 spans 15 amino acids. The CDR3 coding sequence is TGTGCCAGCATGCCAGGGCTCACTGGGGCCAACGTCCTGACTTTC. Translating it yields CASMPGLTGANVLTF.

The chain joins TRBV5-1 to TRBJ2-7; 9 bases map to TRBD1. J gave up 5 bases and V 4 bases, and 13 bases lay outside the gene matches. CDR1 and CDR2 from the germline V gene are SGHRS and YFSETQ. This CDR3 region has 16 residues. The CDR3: CASSLDPGQGKHEQYF. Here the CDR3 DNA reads TGCGCCAGCAGCCTGGATCCGGGACAGGGTAAGCACGAGCAGTACTTC. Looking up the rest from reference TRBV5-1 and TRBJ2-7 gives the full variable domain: KAGVTQTPRYLIKTRGQQVTLSCSPISGHRSVSWYQQTPGQGLQFLFEYFSETQRNKGNFPGRFSGRQFSNSRSEMNVSTLELGDSALYLCASSLDPGQGKHEQYFGPGTRLTVT.

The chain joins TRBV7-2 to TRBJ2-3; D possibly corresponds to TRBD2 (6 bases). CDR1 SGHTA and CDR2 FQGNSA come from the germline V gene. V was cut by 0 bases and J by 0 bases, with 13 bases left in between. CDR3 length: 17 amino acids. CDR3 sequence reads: CASSLATVGTSTDTQYF. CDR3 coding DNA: TGTGCCAGCAGCTTAGCGACAGTGGGGACTAGCACAGATACGCAGTATTTT.

In DNA, the CDR3 is TGTGCCAGTAGCCCTTCTCCCTCAGGAACGAATGAGCAGTTCTTC. As protein: CASSPSPSGTNEQFF. The J gene is TRBJ2-1, the V gene TRBV19; D uncertain. Germline CDR1 is LNHDA and CDR2 is SQIVND (reference sequence). V dropped 6 bases and J dropped 7 bases, with 19 bases sitting between them. This CDR3 has 15 amino acids.

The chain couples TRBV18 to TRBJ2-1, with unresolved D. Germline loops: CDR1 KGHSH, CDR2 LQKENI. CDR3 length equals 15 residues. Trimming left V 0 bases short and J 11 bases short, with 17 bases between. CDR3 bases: TGTGCCAGCTCACCACCGTCGACCCAGGTTCGCCAGCAGTTCTTC. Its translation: CASSPPSTQVRQQFF.

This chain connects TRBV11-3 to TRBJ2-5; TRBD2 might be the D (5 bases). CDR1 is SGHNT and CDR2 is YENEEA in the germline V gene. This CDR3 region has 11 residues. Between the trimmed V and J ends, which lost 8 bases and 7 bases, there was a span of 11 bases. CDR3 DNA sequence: TGTGCCAGCGGCACTCGGGGGACCCAGTACTTC. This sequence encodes CASGTRGTQYF. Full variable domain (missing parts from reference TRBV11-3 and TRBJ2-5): EAGVVQSPRYKIIEKKQPVAFWCNPISGHNTLYWYLQNLGQGPELLIRYENEEAVDDSQLPKDRFSAERLKGVDSTLKIQPAELGDSAVYLCASGTRGTQYFGPGTRLLVL.

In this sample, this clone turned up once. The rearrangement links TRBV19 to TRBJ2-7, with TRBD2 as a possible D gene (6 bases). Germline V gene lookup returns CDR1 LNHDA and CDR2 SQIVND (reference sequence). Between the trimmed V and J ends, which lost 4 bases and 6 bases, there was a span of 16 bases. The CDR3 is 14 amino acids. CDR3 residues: CASSTPGGAAEQYF. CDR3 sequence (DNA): TGTGCCAGTAGTACCCCCGGCGGGGCGGCCGAGCAGTACTTC.

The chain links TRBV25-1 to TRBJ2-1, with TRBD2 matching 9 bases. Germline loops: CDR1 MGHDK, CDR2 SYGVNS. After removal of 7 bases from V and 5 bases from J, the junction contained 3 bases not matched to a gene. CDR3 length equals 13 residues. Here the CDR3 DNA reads TGTGCCAGCACCTTAGCGGGAGACAATGAGCAGTTCTTC. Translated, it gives CASTLAGDNEQFF.

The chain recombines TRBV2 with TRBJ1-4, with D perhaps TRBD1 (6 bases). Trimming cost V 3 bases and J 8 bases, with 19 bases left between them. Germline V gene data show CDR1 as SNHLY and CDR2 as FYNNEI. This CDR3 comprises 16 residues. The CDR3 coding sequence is TGTGCCAGCAGTGACTTGCAGGGGCGAGAGGCGGAAAAACTGTTTTTT. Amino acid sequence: CASSDLQGREAEKLFF.

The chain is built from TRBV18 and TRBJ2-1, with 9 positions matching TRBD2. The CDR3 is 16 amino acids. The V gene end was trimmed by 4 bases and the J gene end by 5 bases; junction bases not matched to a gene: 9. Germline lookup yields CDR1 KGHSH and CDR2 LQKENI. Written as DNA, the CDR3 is TGTGCCAGCTCACTATGGGAGACTAGCGGCAACAATGAGCAGTTCTTC. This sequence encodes CASSLWETSGNNEQFF.

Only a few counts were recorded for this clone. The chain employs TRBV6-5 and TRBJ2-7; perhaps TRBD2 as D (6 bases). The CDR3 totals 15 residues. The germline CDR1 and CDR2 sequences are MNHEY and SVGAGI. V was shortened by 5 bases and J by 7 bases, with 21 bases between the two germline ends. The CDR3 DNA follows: TGTGCCAGCAGTAGGACCGGGACTGGCCCCGAGGAGCAGTACTTC. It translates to CASSRTGTGPEEQYF.

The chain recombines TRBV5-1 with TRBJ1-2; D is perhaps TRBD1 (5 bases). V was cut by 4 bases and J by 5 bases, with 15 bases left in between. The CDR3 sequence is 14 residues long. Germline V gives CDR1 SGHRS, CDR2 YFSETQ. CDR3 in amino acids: CASSLGQQGYGYTF. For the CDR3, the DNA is TGCGCCAGCAGCCTCGGACAACAAGGGTATGGCTACACCTTC.

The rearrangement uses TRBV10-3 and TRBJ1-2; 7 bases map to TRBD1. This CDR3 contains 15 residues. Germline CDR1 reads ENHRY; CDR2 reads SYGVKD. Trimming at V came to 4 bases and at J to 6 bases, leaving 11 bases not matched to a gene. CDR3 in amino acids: CAISGRQGYFDGYTF. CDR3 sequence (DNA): TGTGCCATCAGTGGTAGACAGGGATATTTCGATGGCTACACCTTC.

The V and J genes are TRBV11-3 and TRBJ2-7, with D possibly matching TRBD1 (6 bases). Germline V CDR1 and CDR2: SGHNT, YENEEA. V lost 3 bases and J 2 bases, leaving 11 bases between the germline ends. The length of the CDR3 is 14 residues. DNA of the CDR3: TGTGCCAGCAGCTTGGGGGCCGGGGCCTACGAGCAGTACTTC. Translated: CASSLGAGAYEQYF.

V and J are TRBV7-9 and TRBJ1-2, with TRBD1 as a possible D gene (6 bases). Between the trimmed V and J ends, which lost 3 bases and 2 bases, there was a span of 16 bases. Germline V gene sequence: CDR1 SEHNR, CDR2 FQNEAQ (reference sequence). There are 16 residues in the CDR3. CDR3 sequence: CASSFGEQGLNYGYTF. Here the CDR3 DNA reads TGTGCCAGCAGCTTCGGGGAACAGGGATTGAACTATGGCTACACCTTC.

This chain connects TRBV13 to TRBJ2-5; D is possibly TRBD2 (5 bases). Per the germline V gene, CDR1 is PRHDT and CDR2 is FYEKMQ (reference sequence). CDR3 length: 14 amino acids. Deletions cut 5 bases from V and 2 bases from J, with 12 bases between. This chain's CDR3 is CASSLQTGQETQYF. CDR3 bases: TGTGCCAGCAGCCTCCAGACGGGGCAAGAGACCCAGTACTTC.